The 16 T cell receptor beta chains in this list originate from one sample, sequenced in a study of blood T cell repertoires in COVID-19. The data were produced by immunoSEQ multiplex PCR, yet TCRdb's version contains in-frame clones alone and is incomplete. The repertoire holds around 400,000 clones, with over 75% as singletons. Sequencing was performed on peripheral blood. These TCRs come from a woman in her fifties or sixties with COVID-19, enrolled during active disease.

The chain employs TRBV6-5 and TRBJ2-3; 14 nucleotides align to TRBD2. V lost 7 bases to trimming and J lost 7 bases; unmatched junction nucleotides: 7. The CDR3 runs 15 residues. CDR1 and CDR2 (germline): MNHEY, SVGAGI. The CDR3 DNA follows: TGTGCCAGCATCGAGACTAGCGGGGGGGTAAATACGCAGTATTTT. Encoded protein: CASIETSGGVNTQYF.

V and J are TRBV21-1 and TRBJ2-5; the table's D call TRBD2 went unverified against the DNA. TRBV21-1 is an annotated pseudogene. The CDR3 is 16 amino acids. Here the CDR3 reads CASSKVGGERKETQYF. The CDR3 DNA follows: TGTGCCAGCAGCAAAGTGGGGGGGGAGCGCAAAGAGACCCAGTACTTC.

V is TRBV5-1 and J is TRBJ2-3; TRBD1 matches at 9 bases. The germline V gene encodes CDR1 SGHRS and CDR2 YFSETQ. This CDR3 has 14 residues. Trimming cost V 4 bases and J 4 bases; bases outside gene matches: 4. CDR3 DNA sequence: TGCGCCAGCAGCCCGGGACAGGGATCAGATACGCAGTATTTT. Residues: CASSPGQGSDTQYF.

V usage is TRBV3-1 (or the pseudogene TRBV3-2) and J usage is TRBJ1-6; possibly TRBD1 for D (5 bases). The length of the CDR3 is 15 residues. CDR1 and CDR2 (germline): LGHDT, YNNKEL (reference sequence). Trimming cost V 2 bases and J 11 bases, with 16 bases left between them. The CDR3 DNA reads as TGTGCCAGCAGCCAAACTGGGGGAGGAGGGCCACCCCTCCACTTT. Protein: CASSQTGGGGPPLHF.

V is TRBV7-8 and J is TRBJ2-7; 9 positions agree with TRBD1. Germline assignment: CDR1 SGHVS and CDR2 FQNEAQ. The CDR3 extends over 15 amino acids. Trimming cost V 5 bases and J 7 bases; bases outside gene matches: 12. This CDR3 reads CASSPMVQGAREQYF. CDR3 DNA sequence: TGTGCCAGCAGCCCCATGGTACAGGGGGCGAGGGAGCAGTACTTC.

This chain joins TRBV19 and TRBJ2-5; TRBD1 matches 7 bases. The germline V gene has CDR1 LNHDA and CDR2 SQIVND (reference sequence). The length of the CDR3 is 14 residues. The ends lost 7 bases at V and 1 base at J; junction bases unmatched: 6. Here the CDR3 reads CASNPGQPQETQYF. CDR3 DNA sequence: TGTGCCAGTAACCCGGGACAGCCCCAAGAGACCCAGTACTTC.

The gene calls are TRBV7-2 and TRBJ2-7; 11 positions match TRBD1. V shed 3 bases, J shed 9 bases, and the junction held 10 bases outside the gene matches. Germline V lookup: CDR1 SGHTA, CDR2 FQGNSA. This CDR3 is 15 amino acids long. The CDR3 here is CASSLQDRGRGVQYF. The CDR3 bases are TGTGCCAGCAGCTTGCAGGACAGGGGGCGCGGGGTGCAGTACTTC.

The chain recombines TRBV7-9 with TRBJ1-1; D possibly corresponds to TRBD1 (6 bases). CDR1 SEHNR and CDR2 FQNEAQ come from the germline V gene (reference sequence). V lost 4 bases and J 6 bases, leaving 21 bases between the germline ends. This CDR3 region has 16 residues. CDR3 sequence (DNA): TGTGCCAGCAGCTCCGGGGACCCAGGGGTAGGCGCTGAAGCTTTCTTT. This sequence encodes CASSSGDPGVGAEAFF. The full variable domain, its missing parts supplied by reference TRBV7-9 and TRBJ1-1, is DTGVSQNPRHKITKRGQNVTFRCDPISEHNRLYWYRQTLGQGPEFLTYFQNEAQLEKSRLLSDRFSAERPKGSFSTLEIQRTEQGDSAMYLCASSSGDPGVGAEAFFGQGTRLTVV.

V usage is TRBV19 and J usage is TRBJ2-5; perhaps TRBD2 as D (5 bases). The germline V and J ends were trimmed by 6 bases and 4 bases, with 18 bases remaining between them. The CDR3 extends over 15 amino acids. The germline gives CDR1 LNHDA, CDR2 SQIVND (reference sequence). The CDR3 DNA reads as TGTGCCAGTAGAGATTCGGCGGAGGCGCGAGAGACCCAGTACTTC. It is translated as CASRDSAEARETQYF.

The genes are TRBV19 and TRBJ1-1, with 8 bases identical to TRBD1. The V gene end was trimmed by 4 bases and the J gene end by 2 bases; junction bases not matched to a gene: 6. This CDR3 is built from 15 residues. Germline assignment: CDR1 LNHDA and CDR2 SQIVND (reference sequence). CDR3 sequence reads: CASSTRDRKNTEAFF. Written as DNA, the CDR3 is TGTGCCAGTAGTACCAGGGACAGGAAAAACACTGAAGCTTTCTTT.

The rearrangement uses TRBV15 and TRBJ2-3, with D tentatively TRBD1 (5 bases). Germline V gene sequence: CDR1 LNHNV, CDR2 YYDKDF (reference sequence). CDR3 size: 15 residues. The ends were cut back, 5 bases at V and 2 bases at J, with 14 bases in the middle. Here the CDR3 reads CATSGLKGLTDTQYF. In nucleotides, the CDR3 is TGTGCCACCAGCGGGCTAAAGGGGCTCACAGATACGCAGTATTTT.

This chain uses TRBV19 with TRBJ1-6; D remains unclear. Germline V lookup: CDR1 LNHDA, CDR2 SQIVND (reference sequence). V lost 5 bases to trimming and J lost 6 bases, with 14 bases between them. This CDR3 contains 15 residues. The CDR3 sequence is CASSLEPRGNSPLHF. DNA for the CDR3: TGTGCCAGTAGTCTTGAGCCTCGGGGTAATTCACCCCTCCACTTT. The entire variable domain, with the rest obtained from reference TRBV19 and TRBJ1-6, is as follows: DGGITQSPKYLFRKEGQNVTLSCEQNLNHDAMYWYRQDPGQGLRLIYYSQIVNDFQKGDIAEGYSVSREKKESFPLTVTSAQKNPTAFYLCASSLEPRGNSPLHFGNGTRLTVT.

The chain joins TRBV18 to TRBJ1-4, with D hard to call. This CDR3 region has 14 residues. The germline CDR1 and CDR2 sequences are KGHSH and LQKENI. With 4 bases removed from V and 1 base from J, the gap between germline ends came to 7 bases. CDR3 sequence (DNA): TGTGCCAGCTCACGCCTACTAACTAATGAAAAACTGTTTTTT. This gives the protein CASSRLLTNEKLFF.

On this clone: A read error may account for a junction end that differs from germline. The chain employs TRBV6-6 and TRBJ2-2, with 9 positions matching TRBD1. Germline V lookup: CDR1 MNHNY, CDR2 SVGAGI (reference sequence). The CDR3 length is 15 residues. CDR3: CACRGTGKNTGELFF. For the CDR3, the DNA is TGTGCCTGCAGGGGGACAGGGAAGAACACCGGGGAGCTGTTTTTT.

The chain is built from TRBV19 and TRBJ2-5, with 11 bases aligning to TRBD2. The CDR3 consists of 12 residues. V lost 9 bases and J lost 7; bases outside the gene matches: 4. Germline V CDR1 and CDR2: LNHDA, SQIVND (reference sequence). CDR3 residues: CASSTSGVTQYF. In DNA, the CDR3 is TGTGCCAGCTCGACTAGCGGGGTGACCCAGTACTTC.

This clone came up many times. The chain employs TRBV28 and TRBJ1-5, with a tentative D call TRBD1 (6 bases). The CDR3 totals 15 residues. From germline, CDR1 is MDHEN and CDR2 SYDVKM. The germline V and J ends were trimmed by 3 bases and 4 bases, with 13 bases remaining between them. The CDR3 sequence: CASSFTDSRNQPQHF. CDR3 sequence (DNA): TGTGCCAGCAGTTTCACGGACAGCCGAAATCAGCCCCAGCATTTT. Looking up the rest from reference TRBV28 and TRBJ1-5 gives the full variable domain: DVKVTQSSRYLVKRTGEKVFLECVQDMDHENMFWYRQDPGLGLRLIYFSYDVKMKEKGDIPEGYSVSREKKERFSLILESASTNQTSMYLCASSFTDSRNQPQHFGDGTRLSIL.